These T cell receptor beta chains were read from a single sample in a study of T-cell reconstitution after alpha-beta-depleted transplantation in children. TCRdb independently ran MiXCR on the PCR reads; one entry per CDR3 protein. The sample lists 500,000 to 650,000 distinct CDR3 sequences, more than 9.5% occurring once. The source material was PBMCs, mostly from graft donor cells, sampled 180 days after TCRalphabeta/CD19-depleted stem cell transplant. These receptors all come from a female patient aged 2-10 years who had a stem cell transplant for aplastic anemia, so the T cells may come from the graft donor. CDR3s include the opening cysteine and the closing phenylalanine or tryptophan. The D gene is left open where the match is weak. Clone size is stated in some rows and not others, as once, few, many or a class when expanded.

j_gene: TRBJ2-1
v_gene: TRBV20-1
d_gene: .
abundance: few
CDR3nt: TGCAGTGCTAGAGATTCTATTCAGGGGGGCGAGCAGTTCTTC
CDR3aa: CSARDSIQGGEQFF

j_gene: TRBJ1-1
v_gene: TRBV5-1
d_gene: TRBD1
abundance: .
CDR3nt: TGCGCCAGCAGGACAGGGACGAACACTGAAGCTTTCTTT
CDR3aa: CASRTGTNTEAFF

j_gene: TRBJ2-7
v_gene: TRBV6-5
d_gene: .
abundance: many
CDR3nt: TGTGCCAGCAGTTACTCGACCTGGCAGGGAGGCCACGAGCAGTACTTC
CDR3aa: CASSYSTWQGGHEQYF

j_gene: TRBJ2-5
v_gene: TRBV25-1
d_gene: .
abundance: few
CDR3nt: TGTGTAACGGCCTCGGGGGAGACCCAGTACTTC
CDR3aa: CVTASGETQYF

j_gene: TRBJ1-5
v_gene: TRBV18
d_gene: TRBD1
abundance: .
CDR3nt: TGTGCCAGCGCCCGACGGACAGGGGATCAGCCCCAGCATTTT
CDR3aa: CASARRTGDQPQHF

j_gene: TRBJ2-7
v_gene: TRBV5-5
d_gene: TRBD2
abundance: few
CDR3nt: TGTGCCAGCAGCTCCGGGACAGGGAGACTAGCGGGACCGTACGAGCAGTACTTC
CDR3aa: CASSSGTGRLAGPYEQYF

j_gene: TRBJ2-7
v_gene: TRBV7-9
d_gene: .
abundance: .
CDR3nt: TGTGCCAGCAGCTTAATGGGTTTCCACGAGCAGTACTTC
CDR3aa: CASSLMGFHEQYF

j_gene: TRBJ2-2
v_gene: TRBV28
d_gene: .
abundance: few
CDR3nt: TGTGCCAGCAGTTTATTTCTAGGGCCCACCGGGGAGCTGTTTTTT
CDR3aa: CASSLFLGPTGELFF

j_gene: TRBJ1-1
v_gene: TRBV20-1
d_gene: .
abundance: .
CDR3nt: TGCAGTGCTAGAGCCAGGGGGAACACTGAAGCTTTCTTT
CDR3aa: CSARARGNTEAFF

j_gene: TRBJ2-3
v_gene: TRBV11-3
d_gene: TRBD1
abundance: few
CDR3nt: TGTGCCAGCAGCTTCGACAGGGGGCAAGGCACAGATACGCAGTATTTT
CDR3aa: CASSFDRGQGTDTQYF

j_gene: TRBJ2-1
v_gene: TRBV10-3
d_gene: TRBD2
abundance: .
CDR3nt: TGTGCCATCGGGACTGGACTAGCGGGCTCGAGGACCAATGAGCAGTTCTTC
CDR3aa: CAIGTGLAGSRTNEQFF

j_gene: TRBJ1-2
v_gene: TRBV5-1
d_gene: TRBD1
abundance: few
CDR3nt: TGCGCCAGCAGCTTGGGACAGGGACCCATTTATGGCTACACCTTC
CDR3aa: CASSLGQGPIYGYTF

j_gene: TRBJ2-2
v_gene: TRBV27
d_gene: .
abundance: few
CDR3nt: TGTGCCAGCAGCCCGGGACTGGGGCCCACCGGGGAGCTGTTTTTT
CDR3aa: CASSPGLGPTGELFF

j_gene: TRBJ2-1
v_gene: TRBV4-3
d_gene: TRBD2
abundance: .
CDR3nt: TGCGCCAGCAGCCAAGACGCGGGCGGGAGGAGGGTCCACAATGAGCAGTTCTTC
CDR3aa: CASSQDAGGRRVHNEQFF

j_gene: TRBJ1-1
v_gene: TRBV5-5
d_gene: .
abundance: few
CDR3nt: TGTGCCAGCAGCTTGGAAAGGGGGGGCGAGGCTTTCTTT
CDR3aa: CASSLERGGEAFF

j_gene: TRBJ2-7
v_gene: TRBV29-1
d_gene: .
abundance: many
CDR3nt: TGCAGCGTTGAGGCACTAGACTCCTACGAGCAGTACTTC
CDR3aa: CSVEALDSYEQYF

j_gene: TRBJ2-3
v_gene: TRBV15
d_gene: .
abundance: few
CDR3nt: TGTGCCACCAGCCCAAGGACCCACTTTGAGGCTTCAGATACGCAGTATTTT
CDR3aa: CATSPRTHFEASDTQYF

j_gene: TRBJ2-3
v_gene: TRBV6-5
d_gene: .
abundance: .
CDR3nt: TGTGCCAGCAGTTACTCCGGGGGAGATACGCAGTATTTT
CDR3aa: CASSYSGGDTQYF

j_gene: TRBJ2-1
v_gene: TRBV7-2
d_gene: TRBD2
abundance: many
CDR3nt: TGTGCCAGCAGCTTAGTAGCGGGAGCCTACAATGAGCAGTTCTTC
CDR3aa: CASSLVAGAYNEQFF

j_gene: TRBJ2-5
v_gene: TRBV29-1
d_gene: .
abundance: .
CDR3nt: TGCAGCGTTGAAGGGGATGTAGAGACCCAGTACTTC
CDR3aa: CSVEGDVETQYF

j_gene: TRBJ2-2
v_gene: TRBV27
d_gene: .
abundance: few
CDR3nt: TGTGCCAGCCTCCCCAAGCGCCCCCGACCCGGGGAGCTGTTTTTT
CDR3aa: CASLPKRPRPGELFF

j_gene: TRBJ1-1
v_gene: TRBV9
d_gene: .
abundance: few
CDR3nt: TGTGCCAGCAGCCCCCCGGGGAGCGGGATTCTGAACACTGAAGCTTTCTTT
CDR3aa: CASSPPGSGILNTEAFF

j_gene: TRBJ1-1
v_gene: TRBV6-6
d_gene: .
abundance: few
CDR3nt: TGTGCCAGTGGGGGATCGAACACTGAAGCTTTCTTT
CDR3aa: CASGGSNTEAFF

j_gene: TRBJ2-2
v_gene: TRBV6-1
d_gene: TRBD1
abundance: .
CDR3nt: TGTGCCAGCAGTGAAAAGCGACAGGGGAAGGCCGGGGAGCTGTTTTTT
CDR3aa: CASSEKRQGKAGELFF

j_gene: TRBJ2-1
v_gene: TRBV4-1
d_gene: TRBD2
abundance: few
CDR3nt: TGCGCCAGCAGCCAAGTGCGACCTAGCGGGAGGGCCGCAAATGAGCAGTTCTTC
CDR3aa: CASSQVRPSGRAANEQFF

j_gene: TRBJ1-1
v_gene: TRBV12-5
d_gene: .
abundance: .
CDR3nt: TGTGCTAGTGGTTTGGTACAAGGAGGTCTGGGGAACACTGAAGCTTTCTTT
CDR3aa: CASGLVQGGLGNTEAFF

j_gene: TRBJ2-4
v_gene: TRBV6-5
d_gene: .
abundance: .
CDR3nt: TGTGCCAGCAGTTACCATGGGGCAGGTGGCAAAAACATTCAGTACTTC
CDR3aa: CASSYHGAGGKNIQYF

j_gene: TRBJ2-1
v_gene: TRBV5-1
d_gene: TRBD2
abundance: many
CDR3nt: TGCGCCAGCAGCTTCAATAGCGGGAGGCTCGAGCAGTTCTTC
CDR3aa: CASSFNSGRLEQFF

j_gene: TRBJ2-2
v_gene: TRBV19
d_gene: TRBD2
abundance: .
CDR3nt: TGTGCCAGTAGTCTTATAGCGGGAGCGGATACCGGGGAGCTGTTTTTT
CDR3aa: CASSLIAGADTGELFF

j_gene: TRBJ2-1
v_gene: TRBV9
d_gene: TRBD2
abundance: .
CDR3nt: TGTGCCAGCAGCTTCACCGGGACTAGCGGGAGCTCCTACAATGAGCAGTTCTTC
CDR3aa: CASSFTGTSGSSYNEQFF

j_gene: TRBJ2-1
v_gene: TRBV12-3/TRBV12-4
d_gene: TRBD2
abundance: .
CDR3nt: TGTGCCAGCACCGCGGGAGGGGGGCCCTACAATGAGCAGTTCTTC
CDR3aa: CASTAGGGPYNEQFF

j_gene: TRBJ2-5
v_gene: TRBV6-5
d_gene: .
abundance: .
CDR3nt: TGTGCCAGCAGTTACGCGTCAGCACAAGAGACCCAGTACTTC
CDR3aa: CASSYASAQETQYF

j_gene: TRBJ2-3
v_gene: TRBV11-3
d_gene: .
abundance: .
CDR3nt: TGTGCCAGCAGCTCGGGACCGCAGGGGTATTTT
CDR3aa: CASSSGPQGYF

j_gene: TRBJ2-3
v_gene: TRBV20-1
d_gene: .
abundance: few
CDR3nt: TGCAGTGCACAAAAGGACGGAGATACGCAGTATTTT
CDR3aa: CSAQKDGDTQYF

j_gene: TRBJ2-6
v_gene: TRBV2
d_gene: TRBD1
abundance: .
CDR3nt: TGTGCCAGCAGTGGGGGACAGGGGGCTTTTGGGGCCAACGTCCTGACTTTC
CDR3aa: CASSGGQGAFGANVLTF

j_gene: TRBJ2-3
v_gene: TRBV4-1
d_gene: .
abundance: .
CDR3nt: TGCGCCAGCAGCCAAGATCGGGGTCACACGCAGTATTTT
CDR3aa: CASSQDRGHTQYF

j_gene: TRBJ1-2
v_gene: TRBV6-2/TRBV6-3
d_gene: .
abundance: few
CDR3nt: TGTGCCAGCAGTCCTAGGACAGTACCGATCGCCTATGGCTACACCTTC
CDR3aa: CASSPRTVPIAYGYTF

j_gene: TRBJ2-1
v_gene: TRBV27
d_gene: TRBD2
abundance: .
CDR3nt: TGTGCCAGCAGTTTATCGTTTGGACTAGCAAACCTCGATGAGCAGTTCTTC
CDR3aa: CASSLSFGLANLDEQFF

j_gene: TRBJ1-4
v_gene: TRBV28
d_gene: .
abundance: .
CDR3nt: TGTGCCAGCACCCGCCCACGCGGGCCAACTAATGAAAAACTGTTTTTT
CDR3aa: CASTRPRGPTNEKLFF

j_gene: TRBJ1-2
v_gene: TRBV29-1
d_gene: .
abundance: .
CDR3nt: TGCAGCGTTGTGGATGGCTACACCTTC
CDR3aa: CSVVDGYTF

j_gene: TRBJ2-5
v_gene: TRBV24-1
d_gene: .
abundance: few
CDR3nt: TGTGCCACCAGTGATCCTCAAGAGACCCAGTACTTC
CDR3aa: CATSDPQETQYF

j_gene: TRBJ1-4
v_gene: TRBV7-2
d_gene: .
abundance: few
CDR3nt: TGTGCCAGCAGCCGGAGGGCAGGGGAGGGAGAAAAACTGTTTTTT
CDR3aa: CASSRRAGEGEKLFF

j_gene: TRBJ1-4
v_gene: TRBV12-3/TRBV12-4
d_gene: TRBD1
abundance: .
CDR3nt: TGTGCCAGCAGGTCCCGACAGGGGGTAAAACTGTTTTTT
CDR3aa: CASRSRQGVKLFF

j_gene: TRBJ2-3
v_gene: TRBV27
d_gene: .
abundance: .
CDR3nt: TGTGCCAGCAGCCCCCTTAGCCCTTGGACAGATACGCAGTATTTT
CDR3aa: CASSPLSPWTDTQYF

j_gene: TRBJ1-4
v_gene: TRBV29-1
d_gene: .
abundance: .
CDR3nt: TGCAGCGTTTTGTTTGGGGGTGCGAGTGAAAAACTGTTTTTT
CDR3aa: CSVLFGGASEKLFF

j_gene: TRBJ1-2
v_gene: TRBV7-2
d_gene: .
abundance: .
CDR3nt: TGTGCCAGCAGCAAACCCGGGGGGGGTTATGGCTACACCTTC
CDR3aa: CASSKPGGGYGYTF

j_gene: TRBJ2-5
v_gene: TRBV21-1
d_gene: .
abundance: many
CDR3nt: TGTGCCAGCAGCAAAGAAGAACAGAAGATGGCGGAGACCCAGTACTTC
CDR3aa: CASSKEEQKMAETQYF

j_gene: TRBJ2-7
v_gene: TRBV28
d_gene: .
abundance: many
CDR3nt: TGTGCCAGCAGTTTACCGGGATTTAGCCTTACCGAGCAGTACTTC
CDR3aa: CASSLPGFSLTEQYF

j_gene: TRBJ2-1
v_gene: TRBV9
d_gene: .
abundance: few
CDR3nt: TGTGCCAGCAGCGGACATACTTGGCCACGCAATGAGCAGTTCTTC
CDR3aa: CASSGHTWPRNEQFF